This is a list of T cell receptor beta chains from one sample in a study of T cells after yellow fever vaccination. From the 5' RACE reads, TCRdb called clonotypes with MiXCR, one entry per CDR3 protein. The sample has some 170,000 distinct CDR3 sequences, roughly a tenth seen once. The starting material was CD8+ T cells sorted from PBMCs, obtained 45 days after the yellow fever booster vaccination. The receptors derive from a man younger than 30 who received the YFV17D yellow fever vaccine. Each CDR3 is given with its conserved first and last residue. Only some rows state a clone size, as once, few, many or a class for expanded clones.

abundance: .
v_gene: TRBV30
CDR3aa: CAWSVLVTANYGYTF

abundance: few
v_gene: TRBV7-9
CDR3aa: CASSVVRDTNRAEAFF

abundance: .
v_gene: TRBV7-2
CDR3aa: CASSPDSLYAFSGNTIYF

abundance: .
v_gene: TRBV27
CDR3aa: CASSLGRGEQFF

abundance: .
v_gene: TRBV6-2/TRBV6-3
CDR3aa: CASSYDRGGRLNTEAFF

abundance: few
v_gene: TRBV7-3
CDR3aa: CASSLLPGDTPYDEQFF

abundance: many
v_gene: TRBV7-3
CDR3aa: CASSPSGSSTDTQYF

abundance: .
v_gene: TRBV7-9
CDR3aa: CASRDGGDYGYTF

abundance: few
v_gene: TRBV7-8
CDR3aa: CASSSSRGGDNYGYTF

abundance: few
v_gene: TRBV5-1
CDR3aa: CASSLGDSNSPLHF

abundance: many
v_gene: TRBV6-5
CDR3aa: CASNIDLSAVGNEQFF

abundance: once
v_gene: TRBV29-1
CDR3aa: CSARSTGGNTEAFF

abundance: many
v_gene: TRBV7-9
CDR3aa: CASSSADRGLTPLHF

abundance: .
v_gene: TRBV9
CDR3aa: CASSDRGEQYF

abundance: .
v_gene: TRBV7-9
CDR3aa: CASSSIETEAFF

abundance: .
v_gene: TRBV6-5
CDR3aa: CASSYSGAGETGELFF

abundance: many
v_gene: TRBV7-3
CDR3aa: CASSLTGLDTDTQYF

abundance: few
v_gene: TRBV7-6
CDR3aa: CASSLVLRIPNTGELFF

abundance: few
v_gene: TRBV19
CDR3aa: CASSKGTGRSTNEKLFF

abundance: few
v_gene: TRBV19
CDR3aa: CASSRWGPDTQYF

abundance: .
v_gene: TRBV11-2
CDR3aa: CASSFVAGSGGELFF

abundance: .
v_gene: TRBV6-4
CDR3aa: CASSEMAANSPLHF

abundance: .
v_gene: TRBV6-5
CDR3aa: CASSLREGGTEAFF

abundance: .
v_gene: TRBV7-9
CDR3aa: CASSLRTGGLSGELFF

abundance: .
v_gene: TRBV12-3/TRBV12-4
CDR3aa: CASSFGAAGGPYEQYF

abundance: .
v_gene: TRBV15
CDR3aa: CATSSRGPNEKLFF

abundance: few
v_gene: TRBV6-1
CDR3aa: CASDGLADTQYF

abundance: .
v_gene: TRBV12-3/TRBV12-4
CDR3aa: CASSLSGVEQFF

abundance: few
v_gene: TRBV30
CDR3aa: CAWQQGIAFF

abundance: .
v_gene: TRBV12-3/TRBV12-4
CDR3aa: CASSSIEEVVAGYTF

abundance: few
v_gene: TRBV7-9
CDR3aa: CASSLSGGGGANVLTF

abundance: few
v_gene: TRBV7-9
CDR3aa: CASSQVGQGNYGYTF

abundance: few
v_gene: TRBV9
CDR3aa: CASSPPLGGGDEQFF

abundance: .
v_gene: TRBV6-7
CDR3aa: CASSYKRQYGYTF

abundance: few
v_gene: TRBV7-6
CDR3aa: CASSLVEQGMAGELFF

abundance: .
v_gene: TRBV20-1
CDR3aa: CSARGEGRWIYEQFF

abundance: few
v_gene: TRBV20-1
CDR3aa: CSARGLDTRVDSNQPQHF

abundance: .
v_gene: TRBV27
CDR3aa: CASSFSPGQGVSF

abundance: few
v_gene: TRBV6-6
CDR3aa: CASRSVGGLEQFF

abundance: few
v_gene: TRBV12-3/TRBV12-4
CDR3aa: CASSFSLGIRKGYGYTF

abundance: many
v_gene: TRBV4-2
CDR3aa: CASSQDRDRGSEKLFF

abundance: few
v_gene: TRBV15
CDR3aa: CATSNRLAGGRQIPLHTQYF

abundance: .
v_gene: TRBV20-1
CDR3aa: CSARLMTSGGYPHTGELFF

abundance: .
v_gene: TRBV6-1
CDR3aa: CASRDPRGSDGYTF

abundance: .
v_gene: TRBV3-1
CDR3aa: CASSPNGGELFF

abundance: few
v_gene: TRBV7-3
CDR3aa: CASSARMNTEAFF

abundance: few
v_gene: TRBV29-1
CDR3aa: CSAQDPRDSYEQYF

abundance: .
v_gene: TRBV19
CDR3aa: CASSMTGYQETQYF

abundance: .
v_gene: TRBV11-2
CDR3aa: CASSDQASGSSYNEQFF

abundance: few
v_gene: TRBV4-3
CDR3aa: CASSQEGPSTNTGELFF

abundance: few
v_gene: TRBV5-1
CDR3aa: CASSLSQGQTDTQYF

abundance: many
v_gene: TRBV6-5
CDR3aa: CASSYSGESYEQYF

abundance: few
v_gene: TRBV5-1
CDR3aa: CASSLAGINTEAFF

abundance: .
v_gene: TRBV11-3
CDR3aa: CASSLGDTRTDTQYF